The sequence of this T cell receptor beta chain was determined in a study of blood T cell repertoires in COVID-19. The repertoire was sequenced with immunoSEQ multiplex PCR; TCRdb's copy has only in-frame clones and lacks some. The sample yields roughly 200,000 clones, 70% to 90% seen once. V lost 6 bases, J lost 5 bases, and 10 bases lay in between. The CDR3 has 11 residues. CDR1 SQVTM and CDR2 ANQGSEA come from the germline V gene. The specimen was peripheral blood. The TCR was taken from a man between 50 and 59 years old with COVID-19, enrolled during active disease. The chain uses TRBV29-1 and TRBJ2-5; D gene unclear. The CDR3 DNA reads TGCAGCGTGAGACCCGGGGAGACCCAGTACTTC. It specifies CSVRPGETQYF.